The sequence of this T cell receptor beta chain was determined in a study of control samples from healthy donors and cancer patients. The ends were cut back, 6 bases at V and 2 bases at J, with 14 bases in the middle. The CDR3 sequence is 14 residues long. The V gene's germline CDR1 is SQVTM and CDR2 ANQGSEA. Sequencing used immunoSEQ multiplex PCR; TCRdb keeps in-frame clones, though not all of them. The data contain some 89,000 clones, 85% to 90% of them singletons. Sequenced sample: blood. The V gene is TRBV29-1, the J gene TRBJ1-3; weak D call: TRBD1 (5 bases). The TCR originated in a woman aged 40 to 50 in good health. Here the CDR3 DNA reads TGCAGCGTCGGACTACAGGCTACTGGAAACACCATATATTTT. Encoded protein: CSVGLQATGNTIYF.